This T cell receptor (beta chain) was recovered during a study of blood T cell repertoires in COVID-19. At the level of the study: Samples of COVID-19 (acute and convalescent) were obtained from the United States, Italy and Spain. T cells, B-cell-depleted T cells, or PBMCs provided the cDNA or gDNA that served as material.

This clone was seen a few times. TCRdb's copy holds only in-frame clones and misses some; the assay was immunoSEQ multiplex PCR. The data contain fewer than 100,000 clones, more than 80% of them singletons. This sequence originates from a woman between 70 and 85 years old with acute or convalescent COVID-19. The sequenced sample was peripheral blood.

The CDR3 DNA is TGTGCCAGCAGGCCCCTACAGCGGACGAACACTGAAGCTTTCTTT. Protein product: CASRPLQRTNTEAFF. This chain connects TRBV7-9 to TRBJ1-1; D gene uncertain. CDR3 length equals 15 residues. Per germline, CDR1 SEHNR and CDR2 FQNEAQ (reference sequence). V was shortened by 6 bases and J by 1 base, with 15 bases between the two germline ends.